This T cell receptor beta chain was recovered during a study of cytomegalovirus exposure and HLA in healthy donors. Regarding the study as a whole: Altogether, 150 or so TCR beta chains were recorded as cytomegalovirus-associated. It was likely that a cluster of highly shared sequence variants was a sequencing artifact. A previous analysis found most TCR beta V segments productive roughly 87% or roughly 30% of the time.

This clone has only a few counts. Antigen unknown. Donors sampled were nominally healthy, though unrecorded immune exposures were likely. The PCR was carried out with 60 Vbeta primers and 13 Jbeta primers. Method: immunoSEQ multiplex PCR; TCRdb's copy keeps in-frame clones and lacks some. The sample lists 85,000 to 120,000 clones, around 77% occurring once. The CDR3 has 15 residues. V lost 4 bases to trimming and J lost 4 bases; unmatched junction nucleotides: 9. Germline V lookup: CDR1 SNHLY, CDR2 FYNNEI. The source material was PBMCs. The clonotype was recovered from a male donor in good health and CMV-seropositive. The chain recombines TRBV2 with TRBJ1-2, with 7 bases lining up with TRBD1. The CDR3, as DNA: TGTGCCAGCAGTGCTGGGACAGCCCAGACCTATGGCTACACCTTC. It yields the protein CASSAGTAQTYGYTF.